Presented here are 30 T cell receptor beta chains from one specimen sequenced in a study of blood T cell repertoires in COVID-19. The assay was immunoSEQ multiplex PCR, and TCRdb's table has in-frame clones only and misses some. This table has roughly 300,000 clones, approximately 87% appearing once. The sequencing input was peripheral blood. These receptors were taken from a woman in her fifties or sixties who had recovered from COVID-19.

The chain carries TRBV2 and TRBJ2-5; TRBD2 is a possible D gene (5 bases). V was clipped by 1 base and J by 5 bases, with 14 bases between them. CDR3 length: 15 residues. Germline values: CDR1 SNHLY, CDR2 FYNNEI. The CDR3 reads CASSEGRGLWETQYF. The CDR3 DNA sequence: TGTGCCAGCAGTGAAGGCCGAGGGCTGTGGGAGACCCAGTACTTC.

The chain recombines TRBV10-3 with TRBJ2-5; possible D gene TRBD2, 5 bases. CDR1 is ENHRY and CDR2 is SYGVKD in the germline V gene. V shed 0 bases and J shed 3 bases, with 8 bases lying between them. The CDR3 length is 14 residues. The CDR3 region is CAISESRTEETQYF. For the CDR3, the DNA is TGTGCCATCAGTGAGTCTAGGACTGAAGAGACCCAGTACTTC.

V usage is TRBV5-1 and J usage is TRBJ2-7, with TRBD1 as a possible D gene (6 bases). Germline V CDR1 and CDR2: SGHRS, YFSETQ. CDR3 length: 15 amino acids. V was clipped by 4 bases and J by 9 bases, with 23 bases between them. The CDR3 nucleotides are TGCGCCAGCAGCGGACAGACTGCAACGGGCCGCATGCAGTACTTC. Protein sequence: CASSGQTATGRMQYF.

The V gene is TRBV5-1, the J gene TRBJ2-5, with D unclear. V lost 0 bases to trimming and J lost 3 bases, with 6 bases between them. Germline CDR1 SGHRS, CDR2 YFSETQ. CDR3 length equals 13 residues. CDR3 nucleotide sequence: TGCGCCAGCAGCTTGGCCGTAGAAGAGACCCAGTACTTC. Amino acid sequence: CASSLAVEETQYF.

The gene calls are TRBV6-5 and TRBJ1-1; 8 bases are shared with TRBD1. The CDR3 spans 13 residues. Germline-derived CDR1 and CDR2 are MNHEY and SVGAGI. Losses at the gene ends were 5 bases for V and 4 bases for J; bases not matched to a gene: 3. CDR3 amino acids: CASSRQGSTEAFF. For the CDR3, the DNA is TGTGCCAGCAGTCGACAGGGGAGCACTGAAGCTTTCTTT.

V usage is TRBV2 and J usage is TRBJ1-5; a possible D gene is TRBD1 (6 bases). The CDR3 has 15 amino acids. Germline V gene lookup returns CDR1 SNHLY and CDR2 FYNNEI. The V and J ends lost 8 bases and 3 bases respectively, with 17 bases between them. CDR3 loop: CASRIDRTPNQPQHF. CDR3 nucleotides: TGTGCCAGCCGTATCGACAGGACGCCCAATCAGCCCCAGCATTTT.

This chain joins TRBV10-3 and TRBJ1-2; the D is unclear. V shed 4 bases and J shed 1 base, with 7 bases lying between them. The CDR3 is 13 amino acids. Germline V CDR1 and CDR2: ENHRY, SYGVKD. The CDR3 nucleotides are TGTGCCATCAGTGGGCTCAATAACTATGGCTACACCTTC. Translation gives CAISGLNNYGYTF.

CDR3 protein: CASSYISVRANVLTF. The CDR3 DNA reads as TGTGCCAGCAGTTACATCTCGGTCAGGGCCAACGTCCTGACTTTC. The gene calls are TRBV6-2 or TRBV6-3 and TRBJ2-6; no definite D call. CDR1 is MNHEY and CDR2 is SVGEGT in the germline V gene. V gave up 2 bases and J gave up 5 bases, with 10 bases separating them. The CDR3 runs 15 residues.

The sample holds one count of this clone. The chain employs TRBV4-1 and TRBJ2-7, with 7 positions matching TRBD2. Germline CDR1 and CDR2: MGHRA and YSYEKL. Unmatched junction bases numbered 8, after V lost 1 base and J lost 5 bases. This CDR3 has 15 amino acids. The CDR3: CASSQGGGGGNEQYF. In DNA, the CDR3 is TGCGCCAGCAGCCAAGGGGGCGGGGGAGGGAACGAGCAGTACTTC.

This clone occurred once. The rearrangement links TRBV30 to TRBJ1-5, with 8 bases lining up with TRBD1. The CDR3 is 13 amino acids. Per germline, CDR1 GTSNPN and CDR2 SVGIG (reference sequence). The J segment lost 7 bases and the V segment lost 5 bases, leaving 7 bases of the junction unmatched. The CDR3 DNA follows: TGTGCCTGGGATCAGGGGGCCGGCCAGCCCCAGCATTTT. Protein product: CAWDQGAGQPQHF.

This clone was recorded only once. The gene calls are TRBV30 and TRBJ1-6; 8 bases are shared with TRBD1. Germline V lookup: CDR1 GTSNPN, CDR2 SVGIG (reference sequence). This CDR3 region has 14 residues. V was clipped by 3 bases and J by 10 bases; unmatched bases: 8. The CDR3 DNA is TGTGCCTGGAGCGGACAGGGAAAGGGCTCACCCCTCCACTTT. Translation gives CAWSGQGKGSPLHF.

V usage is TRBV10-3 and J usage is TRBJ2-5, with 8 bases that match TRBD2. Germline CDR1 reads ENHRY; CDR2 reads SYGVKD. V shed 3 bases, J shed 5 bases, and the junction held 14 bases outside the gene matches. The CDR3 spans 17 residues. CDR3 residues: CAISDRQSGRLGETQYF. As DNA, the CDR3 is TGTGCCATCAGTGACCGACAGAGCGGGAGACTCGGCGAGACCCAGTACTTC.

This chain uses TRBV5-1 with TRBJ2-3, with 7 bases that match TRBD1. V trimming: 3 bases; J trimming: 2 bases; junction bases outside the gene matches: 6. This CDR3 is built from 15 residues. CDR1 and CDR2 (germline): SGHRS, YFSETQ. As DNA, the CDR3 is TGCGCCAGCAGCTCCGGGACAGCAAACACAGATACGCAGTATTTT. This sequence encodes CASSSGTANTDTQYF.

The chain employs TRBV12-3 or TRBV12-4 and TRBJ1-6; D is undetermined. The V end was cut by 6 bases, the J end by 9 bases, with 12 bases between. The CDR3 extends over 13 amino acids. The CDR3 region has the DNA TGTGCCAGCAGACTCGGGGTGCCTTCACCCCTCCACTTT. Residues: CASRLGVPSPLHF.

The chain employs TRBV27 and TRBJ1-2; 7 bases are a match to TRBD1. With 5 bases clipped from V and 4 bases from J, the junction kept 16 bases outside the gene matches. The CDR3 has 17 residues. CDR1 and CDR2 from the germline V gene are MNHEY and SMNVEV (reference sequence). In DNA, the CDR3 is TGTGCCAGCAGTCCCGAGAGAAACAGGGGAGGCTTCTATGGCTACACCTTC. Translating it yields CASSPERNRGGFYGYTF.

The chain is built from TRBV27 and TRBJ2-1; D is ambiguous. Germline CDR1 MNHEY, CDR2 SMNVEV (reference sequence). V lost 6 bases to trimming and J lost 7 bases, with 13 bases between them. This CDR3 contains 13 residues. The chain's CDR3 is CASSRLEINEQFF. The CDR3 nucleotides are TGTGCCAGCAGCCGACTGGAGATTAATGAGCAGTTCTTC.

This chain links TRBV11-1 with TRBJ2-5, with TRBD2 matching 9 bases. Looked up from germline, CDR1 is SGHAT and CDR2 is FQDESV (reference sequence). With 5 bases clipped from V and 4 bases from J, the junction kept 8 bases outside the gene matches. The length of the CDR3 is 15 residues. The CDR3 loop is CASSAPGTSLETQYF. The CDR3, as DNA: TGTGCCAGCAGCGCCCCCGGGACTAGCTTAGAGACCCAGTACTTC.

The chain combines TRBV7-9 with TRBJ2-3; D call uncertain. V was clipped by 3 bases and J by 4 bases, with 11 bases between them. The germline CDR1 and CDR2 sequences are SEHNR and FQNEAQ (reference sequence). The CDR3 has 14 residues. CDR3 loop: CASSFPWPPDTQYF. CDR3 bases: TGTGCCAGCAGCTTTCCGTGGCCCCCAGATACGCAGTATTTT.

The V gene is TRBV5-5, the J gene TRBJ1-4; D is unclear. Trimming took off 2 bases at V and 0 bases at J, with 11 bases between the two ends. The CDR3 length is 16 residues. CDR1 is SGHKS and CDR2 is YYEKEE in the germline V gene (reference sequence). CDR3 region: CASSFRPGTTNEKLFF. The CDR3 DNA follows: TGTGCCAGCAGCTTTAGACCGGGTACAACTAATGAAAAACTGTTTTTT.

The rearrangement joins TRBV28 to TRBJ2-7; D may be TRBD2 (5 bases). Germline CDR1 is MDHEN and CDR2 is SYDVKM. The CDR3 contains 14 residues. With 10 bases removed from V and 0 bases from J, the gap between germline ends came to 16 bases. This CDR3 is CAIKRWRSSYEQYF. The CDR3 bases are TGTGCCATCAAACGCTGGAGGAGCTCCTACGAGCAGTACTTC.

This rearrangement joins TRBV10-2 to TRBJ1-4; a possible D gene is TRBD1 (5 bases). This CDR3 region has 15 residues. With 2 bases removed from V and 4 bases from J, the gap between germline ends came to 11 bases. Looked up from germline, CDR1 is WSHSY and CDR2 is SAAADI. CDR3 DNA: TGCGCCAGCAGTGAGGGGGCAGGCCTTAATGAAAAACTGTTTTTT. Its translation: CASSEGAGLNEKLFF.

This chain joins TRBV25-1 and TRBJ2-5; TRBD2 agrees at 8 bases. Germline V lookup: CDR1 MGHDK, CDR2 SYGVNS. V lost 1 base and J lost 5; bases outside the gene matches: 6. This CDR3 is built from 15 residues. CDR3 sequence: CASSEWTGGPETQYF. In nucleotides, the CDR3 is TGTGCCAGCAGTGAATGGACGGGAGGGCCGGAGACCCAGTACTTC.

Comments on this clone: Within the sample, other DNA sequences also encode this same CDR3. This sequence joins TRBV28 and TRBJ1-2; possible D gene TRBD1, 5 bases. The CDR3 has 12 amino acids. Between the trimmed V and J ends, which lost 5 bases and 2 bases, there was a span of 6 bases. Germline values: CDR1 MDHEN, CDR2 SYDVKM. CDR3 nucleotide sequence: TGTGCCAGCAGTCGACAGAACTATGGCTACACCTTC. It encodes CASSRQNYGYTF.

The chain combines TRBV3-1 (or the pseudogene TRBV3-2) with TRBJ1-2, with 9 bases that match TRBD1. Germline V gives CDR1 LGHDT, CDR2 YNNKEL (reference sequence). Trimming cost V 4 bases and J 5 bases; bases outside gene matches: 17. The CDR3 loop spans 18 amino acids. CDR3 in DNA: TGTGCCAGCAGCCCGACCGGGACAGGGCCCGTCGGGTATTATGGCTACACCTTC. Amino acids: CASSPTGTGPVGYYGYTF.

The chain carries TRBV29-1 and TRBJ2-5, with 9 nucleotides matching TRBD2. This CDR3 contains 14 residues. Germline CDR1 is SQVTM and CDR2 is ANQGSEA. The V segment lost 1 base and the J segment 4 bases; nucleotides outside the gene matches: 4. The DNA of the CDR3 is TGCAGCGTTGAAGGCGGGAGGGCCAGAGAGACCCAGTACTTC. It yields the protein CSVEGGRARETQYF.

The rearrangement uses TRBV28 and TRBJ1-2, with D unclear. The ends were cut back, 6 bases at V and 4 bases at J, with 21 bases in the middle. The CDR3 has 16 residues. Germline V gives CDR1 MDHEN, CDR2 SYDVKM. CDR3 loop: CASSQNSGTWGYGYTF. The CDR3 DNA follows: TGTGCCAGCAGCCAGAACTCGGGAACTTGGGGCTATGGCTACACCTTC.

V is TRBV7-2 and J is TRBJ2-7; D may be TRBD1 (5 bases). Trimming pared 1 base from V and 5 bases from J, leaving 9 bases between. The germline V gene encodes CDR1 SGHTA and CDR2 FQGNSA. CDR3 length equals 13 residues. CDR3 DNA: TGTGCCAGCAGCTTAGTTGTCAGGGACGAGCAGTACTTC. Its translation: CASSLVVRDEQYF.

The chain employs TRBV7-2 and TRBJ2-1, with 11 bases lining up with TRBD2. The CDR3 extends over 16 amino acids. Germline V CDR1 and CDR2: SGHTA, FQGNSA. V gave up 3 bases and J gave up 5 bases; unmatched junction bases: 6. For the CDR3, the DNA is TGTGCCAGCAGCTTGGTACTAGCGGGGGCGAACAATGAGCAGTTCTTC. Its protein product is CASSLVLAGANNEQFF.

The chain is built from TRBV10-1 and TRBJ2-1, with no clear D. The CDR3 extends over 13 amino acids. V was pared by 2 bases and J by 7 bases, with 9 bases between. Germline CDR1 reads WNHNN; CDR2 reads SYGVQD (reference sequence). The CDR3 nucleotides are TGCGCCAGCAGTGAGGCGTCGGTTAATGAGCAGTTCTTC. Protein: CASSEASVNEQFF.

This chain uses TRBV27 with TRBJ2-7; D might be TRBD2 (5 bases). Germline V gene lookup returns CDR1 MNHEY and CDR2 SMNVEV (reference sequence). V lost 1 base, J lost 7 bases, and 14 bases lay in between. The CDR3 sequence is 14 residues long. The CDR3 is CASSLFGGSGEQYF. CDR3 sequence (DNA): TGTGCCAGCAGTTTATTCGGAGGCTCGGGGGAGCAGTACTTC.